The 21 T cell receptor beta chains below were found in one sample sequenced in a study of cytomegalovirus exposure and HLA in healthy donors. The study ran its PCR with 60 Vbeta and 13 Jbeta primers. Method: immunoSEQ multiplex PCR; TCRdb's copy keeps in-frame clones and lacks some. The sample has more than 150,000 clones; 70% to 80% are singletons. Sequenced input: PBMCs. These receptors all stem from a man aged 18 to 30 in good health and CMV-seronegative.

The rearrangement joins TRBV10-3 to TRBJ2-7, with a weak D call TRBD2 (5 bases). The CDR3 is 13 amino acids. With 3 bases removed from V and 7 bases from J, the gap between germline ends came to 13 bases. CDR1 and CDR2 (germline): ENHRY, SYGVKD. The CDR3 nucleotides read TGTGCCATCAGTGATATCGGGAAAGTGGAGCAGTACTTC. As protein: CAISDIGKVEQYF.

This clone showed up just a few times. The CDR3 nucleotides read TGCAGCGTTGAAGGGGGGCGAGGGGCCAAAAACATTCAGTACTTC. Translation: CSVEGGRGAKNIQYF. The chain couples TRBV29-1 to TRBJ2-4; the D gene is possibly TRBD1 (6 bases). Trimming removed 1 base from V and 1 base from J, with 11 bases in between. Germline V gene data show CDR1 as SQVTM and CDR2 as ANQGSEA. The CDR3 has 15 amino acids.

The V gene is TRBV30, the J gene TRBJ1-2; possible D gene TRBD1, 5 bases. Germline CDR1 is GTSNPN and CDR2 is SVGIG (reference sequence). The CDR3 runs to 13 residues. Trimming shortened V by 3 bases and J by 8 bases, and 16 bases separated the two germline ends. The CDR3 coding sequence is TGTGCCTGGAGCTCTCGGGCAGGGCGAGGCTACACCTTC. Protein product: CAWSSRAGRGYTF.

The chain employs TRBV30 and TRBJ1-6; TRBD1 matches 8 bases. The germline V gene encodes CDR1 GTSNPN and CDR2 SVGIG (reference sequence). V shed 7 bases, J shed 2 bases, and the junction held 4 bases outside the gene matches. This CDR3 comprises 14 residues. CDR3 in amino acids: CALSDRAYNSPLHF. The CDR3 coding sequence is TGTGCCTTATCGGACAGGGCCTATAATTCACCCCTCCACTTT.

Only a few counts were recorded for this clone. V gene TRBV6-1 combines with J gene TRBJ2-5; maybe TRBD1 (5 bases). V shed 9 bases and J shed 4 bases, with 15 bases lying between them. Germline CDR1 and CDR2: MNHNS and SASEGT. The CDR3 is 13 amino acids. CDR3 loop: CASSMVGAETQYF. CDR3 sequence (DNA): TGTGCCAGTAGTATGGTAGGGGCAGAGACCCAGTACTTC.

The chain links TRBV2 to TRBJ2-1; the D gene is possibly TRBD1 (6 bases). The CDR3 has 15 amino acids. The germline CDR1 and CDR2 sequences are SNHLY and FYNNEI. Trimming took off 6 bases at V and 1 base at J, with 13 bases between the two ends. This CDR3 is CASSRGRGSYNEQFF. For the CDR3, the DNA is TGTGCCAGCAGCAGGGGCCGGGGATCCTACAATGAGCAGTTCTTC.

The chain has TRBV4-3 and TRBJ2-3, with TRBD1 as a possible D gene (6 bases). CDR3 length equals 16 residues. V lost 0 bases, J lost 5 bases, and 15 bases lay in between. Germline CDR1 LGHNA, CDR2 YSLEER. CDR3 region: CASSQDGRARGDTQYF. CDR3 DNA sequence: TGCGCCAGCAGCCAAGATGGGCGGGCCAGGGGAGATACGCAGTATTTT.

This clone has a handful of counts. The chain couples TRBV6-6 to TRBJ2-7, with a possible D match to TRBD2 (5 bases). CDR1 and CDR2 (germline): MNHNY, SVGAGI (reference sequence). The CDR3 is made up of 15 amino acids. V shed 3 bases and J shed 5 bases, with 17 bases lying between them. CDR3: CASSYLESGKNEQYF. In nucleotides, the CDR3 is TGTGCCAGCAGTTATCTAGAGTCCGGGAAAAACGAGCAGTACTTC.

This chain links TRBV16 with TRBJ1-5; 9 bases match TRBD1. This CDR3 is 16 amino acids long. V gave up 3 bases and J gave up 1 base; unmatched junction bases: 4. Germline V CDR1 and CDR2: KGHSY, FQNENV. CDR3 sequence reads: CASSHRTGASNQPQHF. CDR3 in DNA: TGTGCCAGCAGCCACCGGACAGGGGCGAGCAATCAGCCCCAGCATTTT.

The V call is TRBV6-5, the J call TRBJ2-1; a weak D match, TRBD1 (5 bases). The CDR3 contains 15 residues. The V end lost 4 bases, the J end lost 7 bases, and 17 bases lay between the germline ends. Germline V gives CDR1 MNHEY, CDR2 SVGAGI. The CDR3 sequence: CASSWSRERGNEQFF. CDR3 nucleotide sequence: TGTGCCAGCAGTTGGAGCAGGGAAAGGGGAAATGAGCAGTTCTTC.

This clone was observed once. The CDR3, as DNA: TGTGCCAGCAGCCTCCAGGGTTCTGGTGGCTACACCTTC. This codes for CASSLQGSGGYTF. The rearrangement joins TRBV7-9 to TRBJ1-2, with D possibly being TRBD1 (5 bases). This CDR3 is 13 amino acids long. CDR1 SEHNR and CDR2 FQNEAQ come from the germline V gene (reference sequence). V was shortened by 5 bases and J by 7 bases, with 14 bases between the two germline ends.

V is TRBV7-3 and J is TRBJ2-5, with 9 bases fitting TRBD2. The CDR3 sequence is 14 residues long. Germline loops: CDR1 SGHTA, CDR2 FQGTGA. With 4 bases clipped from V and 5 bases from J, the junction kept 5 bases outside the gene matches. CDR3 bases: TGTGCCAGCAGCTCTAGCGGGAAGGGGGAGACCCAGTACTTC. Translating gives CASSSSGKGETQYF. The full variable domain, rest sourced from reference TRBV7-3 and TRBJ2-5, is GAGVSQTPSNKVTEKGKYVELRCDPISGHTALYWYRQSLGQGPEFLIYFQGTGAADDSGLPNDRFFAVRPEGSVSTLKIQRTERGDSAVYLCASSSSGKGETQYFGPGTRLLVL.

V is TRBV9 and J is TRBJ2-1; no clear D. V shed 3 bases and J shed 4 bases, with 5 bases lying between them. There are 12 residues in the CDR3. CDR1 and CDR2 (germline): SGDLS, YYNGEE. The DNA of the CDR3 is TGTGCCAGCAGCGAAGAGTACAATGAGCAGTTCTTC. This encodes CASSEEYNEQFF.

The chain combines TRBV20-1 with TRBJ2-1, with D possibly being TRBD2 (6 bases). The CDR3 is made up of 11 amino acids. Germline loops: CDR1 DFQATT, CDR2 SNEGSKA (reference sequence). Trimming removed 4 bases from V and 6 bases from J, with 7 bases in between. The CDR3 reads CSAKTSNEQFF. CDR3 DNA: TGCAGTGCTAAGACTAGCAATGAGCAGTTCTTC.

This clone appeared a few times. The chain couples TRBV29-1 to TRBJ1-1; tentative D call: TRBD1 (6 bases). Trimming pared 6 bases from V and 1 base from J, leaving 18 bases between. The germline CDR1 and CDR2 sequences are SQVTM and ANQGSEA. The CDR3 has 15 residues. CDR3 DNA sequence: TGCAGCGTCCTGGGAATGACAGGATCGAACACTGAAGCTTTCTTT. Encoded protein: CSVLGMTGSNTEAFF.

This chain uses TRBV18 with TRBJ1-2, with D unresolved. V was pared by 4 bases and J by 7 bases, with 13 bases between. Germline-derived CDR1 and CDR2 are KGHSH and LQKENI. CDR3 length: 13 amino acids. CDR3: CASSLGSDGGYTF. The CDR3 DNA reads as TGTGCCAGCTCACTCGGGTCCGACGGTGGCTACACCTTC.

V gene TRBV7-8 combines with J gene TRBJ2-1, with D hard to call. Trimming removed 0 bases from V and 3 bases from J, with 9 bases in between. The germline CDR1 and CDR2 sequences are SGHVS and FQNEAQ. This CDR3 spans 15 amino acids. The CDR3 sequence is CASSLAVADYNEQFF. The DNA for the CDR3 is TGTGCCAGCAGCTTAGCGGTAGCAGACTACAATGAGCAGTTCTTC. Drawing the rest from reference TRBV7-8 and TRBJ2-1, the complete variable domain is GAGVSQSPRYKVAKRGQDVALRCDPISGHVSLFWYQQALGQGPEFLTYFQNEAQLDKSGLPSDRFFAERPEGSVSTLKIQRTQQEDSAVYLCASSLAVADYNEQFFGPGTRLTVL.

The V and J genes are TRBV21-1 and TRBJ2-6; TRBD1 is the table's D call and was not checked against the DNA. TRBV21-1 is annotated as a pseudogene. The length of the CDR3 is 17 residues. The CDR3 here is CASSDAGAGSGANVLTF. The DNA for the CDR3 is TGTGCCAGCAGCGATGCAGGGGCAGGCTCTGGGGCCAACGTCCTGACTTTC.

This rearrangement joins TRBV6-6 to TRBJ2-7; tentative D call: TRBD2 (5 bases). Between the trimmed V and J ends, which lost 5 bases and 2 bases, there was a span of 7 bases. Germline V CDR1 and CDR2: MNHNY, SVGAGI (reference sequence). The CDR3 has 12 amino acids. CDR3 loop: CASSPGTYEQYF. CDR3 coding DNA: TGTGCCAGCAGTCCGGGGACCTACGAGCAGTACTTC.

With regard to this clone: The sample has other DNA sequences that encode this CDR3 too. This rearrangement joins TRBV9 to TRBJ2-1, with D tentatively TRBD2 (6 bases). This CDR3 has 16 amino acids. CDR1 is SGDLS and CDR2 is YYNGEE in the germline V gene. V shed 0 bases and J shed 1 base, with 11 bases lying between them. Here the CDR3 reads CASSVGGTSSYNEQFF. CDR3 coding DNA: TGTGCCAGCAGCGTAGGCGGGACGTCTTCCTACAATGAGCAGTTCTTC.

The CDR3 sequence is CASSLGGNSNQPQHF. CDR3 nucleotides: TGTGCCAGCAGCTTGGGGGGCAACAGCAATCAGCCCCAGCATTTT. The chain uses TRBV5-6 and TRBJ1-5; D is perhaps TRBD1 (5 bases). There are 15 residues in the CDR3. Germline CDR1 and CDR2: SGHDT and YYEEEE. V was shortened by 0 bases and J by 1 base, with 8 bases between the two germline ends.